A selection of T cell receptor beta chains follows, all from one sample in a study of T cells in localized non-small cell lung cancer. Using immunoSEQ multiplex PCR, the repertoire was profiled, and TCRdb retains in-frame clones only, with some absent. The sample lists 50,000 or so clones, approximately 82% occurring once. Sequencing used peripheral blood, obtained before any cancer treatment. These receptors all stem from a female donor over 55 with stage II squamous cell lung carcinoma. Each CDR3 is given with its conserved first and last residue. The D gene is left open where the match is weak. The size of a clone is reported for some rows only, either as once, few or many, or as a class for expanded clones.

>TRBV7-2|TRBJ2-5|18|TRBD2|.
CASSKGRGGRTSQETQYF
TGTGCCAGCAGCAAAGGGAGGGGCGGGCGTACCTCCCAGGAGACCCAGTACTTC
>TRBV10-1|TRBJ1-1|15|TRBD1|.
CASRPSTGEGTEAFF
TGCGCCAGCAGACCTTCCACAGGGGAGGGCACTGAAGCTTTCTTT
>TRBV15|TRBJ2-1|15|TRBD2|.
CATARGAGGYNEQFF
TGTGCCACGGCCCGGGGGGCGGGGGGTTACAATGAGCAGTTCTTC
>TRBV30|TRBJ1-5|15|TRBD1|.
CAWSLSGTGHQPQHF
TGTGCCTGGAGTCTAAGCGGGACAGGCCATCAGCCCCAGCATTTT
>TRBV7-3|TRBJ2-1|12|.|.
CASSLTGVEQFF
TGTGCCAGCAGCTTAACCGGTGTTGAGCAGTTCTTC
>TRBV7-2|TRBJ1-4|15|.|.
CASSLAARTAEKLFF
TGTGCCAGCAGCTTAGCCGCTCGGACAGCTGAAAAACTGTTTTTT
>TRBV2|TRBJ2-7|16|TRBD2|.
CASSPTLAESSYEQYF
TGTGCCAGCAGCCCAACGCTAGCGGAAAGCTCCTACGAGCAGTACTTC
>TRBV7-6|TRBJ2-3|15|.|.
CASSSRNSHTDTQYF
TGTGCCAGCAGCTCCAGGAACAGCCACACAGATACGCAGTATTTT
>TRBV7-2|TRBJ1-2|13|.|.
CASSSRGGFGYTF
TGTGCCAGCAGCTCCAGGGGAGGGTTCGGCTACACCTTC
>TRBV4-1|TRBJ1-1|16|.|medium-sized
CASSPTPPTYNTEAFF
TGCGCCAGCAGCCCTACGCCACCGACATATAACACTGAAGCTTTCTTT
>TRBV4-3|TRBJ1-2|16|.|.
CASSQDRQGTLKAYTF
TGCGCCAGCAGCCAAGACCGCCAGGGGACCCTCAAGGCCTACACCTTC
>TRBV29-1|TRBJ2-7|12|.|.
CSVAGGGYEQYF
TGCAGCGTTGCCGGAGGGGGGTACGAGCAGTACTTC
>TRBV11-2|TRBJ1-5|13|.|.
CASSLKGNQPQHF
TGTGCCAGCAGCTTAAAGGGCAATCAGCCCCAGCATTTT
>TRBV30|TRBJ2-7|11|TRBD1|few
CAWGTGDEQYF
TGTGCCTGGGGGACAGGGGACGAGCAGTACTTC
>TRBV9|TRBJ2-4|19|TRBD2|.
CASSVGASGGALAKNIQYF
TGTGCCAGCAGCGTAGGGGCTAGCGGGGGTGCTTTAGCCAAAAACATTCAGTACTTC
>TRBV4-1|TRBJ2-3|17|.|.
CASSQDPMFGYTDTQYF
TGCGCCAGCAGCCAAGACCCCATGTTCGGTTACACAGATACGCAGTATTTT
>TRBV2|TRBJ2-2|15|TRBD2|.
CASSASGANTGELFF
TGTGCCAGCAGCGCCAGCGGGGCCAACACCGGGGAGCTGTTTTTT
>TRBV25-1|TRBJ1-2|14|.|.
CASSESASFYGYTF
TGTGCCAGCAGTGAATCAGCGAGCTTCTATGGCTACACCTTC
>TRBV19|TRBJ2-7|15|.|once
CASSTQPGLNYEQYF
TGTGCCAGTAGTACCCAACCGGGTCTAAACTACGAGCAGTACTTC
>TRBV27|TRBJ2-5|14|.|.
CASSLIGAQETQYF
TGTGCCAGCAGTTTAATCGGGGCGCAAGAGACCCAGTACTTC
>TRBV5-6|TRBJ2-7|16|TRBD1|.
CASSTYRTGSTYEQYF
TGTGCCAGCAGCACCTACCGGACAGGGAGCACCTACGAGCAGTACTTC
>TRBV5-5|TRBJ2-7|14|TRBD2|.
CASSFTSGSYEQYF
TGTGCCAGCAGCTTCACTAGCGGTTCCTACGAGCAGTACTTC
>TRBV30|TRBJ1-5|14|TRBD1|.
CAWSGTAGGQPQHF
TGTGCCTGGAGTGGAACGGCAGGGGGTCAGCCCCAGCATTTT
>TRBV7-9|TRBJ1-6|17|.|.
CASSSQRRDALNSPLHF
TGTGCCAGCAGCTCCCAACGCCGGGACGCCCTAAATTCACCCCTCCACTTT
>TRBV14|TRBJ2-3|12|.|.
CASSQVVSTQYF
TGTGCCAGCAGCCAAGTCGTTAGTACGCAGTATTTT
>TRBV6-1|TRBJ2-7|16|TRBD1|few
CASSEARTGPRGEQYF
TGTGCCAGCAGTGAAGCGCGGACAGGGCCCCGCGGCGAGCAGTACTTC
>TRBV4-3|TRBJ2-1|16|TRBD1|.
CASSQGTGGSYNEQFF
TGCGCCAGCAGCCAAGGGACAGGGGGATCCTACAATGAGCAGTTCTTC
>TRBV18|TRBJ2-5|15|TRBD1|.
CASSPGQGGVETQYF
TGTGCCAGCTCACCGGGACAGGGGGGTGTTGAGACCCAGTACTTC
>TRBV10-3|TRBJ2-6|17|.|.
CAISDQEEISGANVLTF
TGTGCCATCAGTGATCAGGAGGAGATCTCTGGGGCCAACGTCCTGACTTTC
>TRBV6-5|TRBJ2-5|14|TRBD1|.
CASSYGTGRETQYF
TGTGCCAGCAGTTACGGGACAGGCCGGGAGACCCAGTACTTC
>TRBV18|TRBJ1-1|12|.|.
CASSPRTTEAFF
TGTGCCAGCTCACCACGGACCACTGAAGCTTTCTTT
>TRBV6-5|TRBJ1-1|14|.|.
CASSYVGAGTEAFF
TGTGCCAGCAGTTACGTGGGGGCTGGAACTGAAGCTTTCTTT
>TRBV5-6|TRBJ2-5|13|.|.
CASSLDPRETQYF
TGTGCCAGCAGCTTGGATCCCCGTGAGACCCAGTACTTC
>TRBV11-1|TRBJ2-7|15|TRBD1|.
CASSFGTGGPYEQYF
TGTGCCAGCAGTTTCGGGACAGGGGGTCCCTACGAGCAGTACTTC
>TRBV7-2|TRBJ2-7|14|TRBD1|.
CASSLGQGRDEQYF
TGTGCCAGCAGCTTAGGACAGGGTAGAGACGAGCAGTACTTC
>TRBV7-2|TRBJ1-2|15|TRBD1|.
CASSLNSGQNYGYTF
TGTGCCAGCAGCTTGAACTCGGGACAGAACTATGGCTACACCTTC
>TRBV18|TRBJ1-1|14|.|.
CASSPTTGNAEAFF
TGTGCCAGCTCACCTACAACCGGGAACGCTGAAGCTTTCTTT
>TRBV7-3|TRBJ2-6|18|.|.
CASSSTRPAASGANVLTF
TGTGCCAGCAGCTCGACAAGACCTGCTGCCTCTGGGGCCAACGTCCTGACTTTC
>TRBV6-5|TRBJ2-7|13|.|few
CASSFQGSYEQYF
TGTGCCAGCAGTTTTCAGGGGTCCTACGAGCAGTACTTC
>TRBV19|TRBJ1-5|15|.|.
CASSIVSVGDQPQHF
TGTGCCAGTAGTATAGTATCCGTTGGGGATCAGCCCCAGCATTTT
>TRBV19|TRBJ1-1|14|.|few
CASSEGRLNTEAFF
TGTGCCAGTAGTGAGGGACGGTTGAACACTGAAGCTTTCTTT
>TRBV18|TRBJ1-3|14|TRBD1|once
CASSSGQVGNTIYF
TGTGCCAGCTCATCGGGACAGGTCGGAAACACCATATATTTT
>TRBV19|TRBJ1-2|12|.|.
CASSFERGSYTF
TGTGCCAGTAGTTTTGAGCGGGGGAGCTACACCTTC
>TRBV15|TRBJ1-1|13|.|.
CATSRGVGGEAFF
TGTGCCACCAGCAGAGGGGTGGGCGGTGAAGCTTTCTTT
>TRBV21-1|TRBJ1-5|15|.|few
CATAGWEGSNQPQHF
TGTGCCACCGCGGGGTGGGAGGGGAGCAATCAGCCCCAGCATTTT
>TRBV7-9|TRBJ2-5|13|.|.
CASNPRGQETQYF
TGTGCCAGCAACCCGAGGGGGCAAGAGACCCAGTACTTC
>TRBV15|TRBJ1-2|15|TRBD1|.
CATSRGGDRGSGYTF
TGTGCCACCAGCAGAGGTGGGGACAGGGGATCCGGCTACACCTTC
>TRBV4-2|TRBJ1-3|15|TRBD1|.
CASSPSTGTGNTIYF
TGTGCCAGCAGCCCGTCGACAGGGACTGGAAACACCATATATTTT
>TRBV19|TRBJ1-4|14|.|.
CASSIRQWSEKLFF
TGTGCCAGTAGTATACGACAGTGGTCCGAAAAACTGTTTTTT
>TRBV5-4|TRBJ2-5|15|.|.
CASSPSGRFGETQYF
TGTGCCAGCAGCCCCTCCGGCAGGTTCGGAGAGACCCAGTACTTC
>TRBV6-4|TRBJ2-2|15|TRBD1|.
CASGSGTANTGELFF
TGTGCCAGCGGCTCCGGGACAGCAAACACCGGGGAGCTGTTTTTT
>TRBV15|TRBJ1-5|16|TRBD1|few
CATRRTGGFSNQPQHF
TGTGCCACCAGACGAACAGGGGGCTTTAGCAATCAGCCCCAGCATTTT
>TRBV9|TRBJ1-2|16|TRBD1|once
CASSVAWTGLNYGYTF
TGTGCCAGCAGCGTAGCTTGGACAGGGCTAAACTATGGCTACACCTTC
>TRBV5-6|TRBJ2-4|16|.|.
CASSLGGPLAKNIQYF
TGTGCCAGCAGCTTGGGAGGGCCTCTAGCCAAAAACATTCAGTACTTC
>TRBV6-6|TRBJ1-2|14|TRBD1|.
CASTEGAPAGGYTF
TGTGCCAGCACCGAGGGGGCCCCCGCCGGCGGCTACACCTTC
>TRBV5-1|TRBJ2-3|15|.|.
CASSLGGPGTDTQYF
TGCGCCAGCAGCTTGGGAGGGCCCGGCACAGATACGCAGTATTTT
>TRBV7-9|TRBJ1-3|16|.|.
CASSLSSGSSGNTIYF
TGTGCCAGCAGCTTATCCAGCGGAAGCTCTGGAAACACCATATATTTT
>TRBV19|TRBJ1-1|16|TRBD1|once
CASSTTVQGIGTEAFF
TGTGCCAGTAGTACGACTGTACAGGGGATTGGGACTGAAGCTTTCTTT